Shown below are 16 T cell receptor beta chains from a single sample sequenced in a study of T-cell memory formation after mild COVID-19. One entry per CDR3 protein results from TCRdb running MiXCR on the 5' RACE reads. Of hundreds of thousands of distinct CDR3 sequences in the sample, approximately 15% were seen once. The sample consisted of PBMCs or a T cell subset sorted from them (not recorded which). These receptors were taken from a man aged 18 to 29 who had mild COVID-19 (a few samples of this study predate the infection). Cell type and time point are not known.

The chain joins TRBV20-1 to TRBJ2-7; tentatively, D is TRBD2 (6 bases). The V gene lost 3 bases and the J gene lost 5 bases, with 14 bases spanning the gap. From germline, CDR1 is DFQATT and CDR2 SNEGSKA (reference sequence). The CDR3 consists of 13 residues. CDR3 nucleotides: TGCAGTGCTAGGGGGGTGCGGGACCACGAGCAGTACTTC. Translation gives CSARGVRDHEQYF.

The rearrangement links TRBV4-1 to TRBJ2-3; TRBD2 aligns across 10 bases. The CDR3 has 17 residues. Looked up from germline, CDR1 is MGHRA and CDR2 is YSYEKL. V lost 3 bases to trimming and J lost 1 base; unmatched junction nucleotides: 7. In nucleotides, the CDR3 is TGCGCCAGCAGCCATCACCCCGGGACTAGCGGCACAGATACGCAGTATTTT. Translating gives CASSHHPGTSGTDTQYF.

This clonotype has a handful of counts. The V call is TRBV7-9, the J call TRBJ2-1; 7 positions match TRBD1. The CDR3 loop spans 17 amino acids. Germline V CDR1 and CDR2: SEHNR, FQNEAQ (reference sequence). Unmatched junction bases numbered 16, after V lost 6 bases and J lost 5 bases. The CDR3 DNA reads as TGTGCCAGCAGTTTTGATCTGGCACAGGGGAAGGACAATGAGCAGTTCTTC. This codes for CASSFDLAQGKDNEQFF.

This clonotype came up many times. V gene TRBV19 combines with J gene TRBJ1-5; possible D gene TRBD1, 5 bases. The CDR3 spans 16 residues. CDR1 and CDR2 (germline): LNHDA, SQIVND (reference sequence). Trimming left V 0 bases short and J 2 bases short, with 11 bases between. CDR3 coding DNA: TGTGCCAGTAGTATAGATGGGGCAGGAGGCAATCAGCCCCAGCATTTT. It translates to CASSIDGAGGNQPQHF.

The chain couples TRBV29-1 to TRBJ1-4; 8 bases agree with TRBD1. The V segment lost 0 bases and the J segment 8 bases; nucleotides outside the gene matches: 11. Germline CDR1 reads SQVTM; CDR2 reads ANQGSEA. This CDR3 comprises 16 residues. The CDR3 nucleotides read TGCAGCGTTGAAGATCAGGGGGCGGGAACTTCCGAAAAACTGTTTTTT. This codes for CSVEDQGAGTSEKLFF.

This chain joins TRBV7-8 and TRBJ2-7; perhaps TRBD2 as D (5 bases). The length of the CDR3 is 14 residues. Germline loops: CDR1 SGHVS, CDR2 FQNEAQ. Trimming shortened V by 2 bases and J by 0 bases, and 8 bases separated the two germline ends. CDR3 amino acids: CASSLHGSSYEQYV. The DNA for the CDR3 is TGTGCCAGCAGCTTACATGGGAGCTCCTACGAGCAGTACGTC.

Here the CDR3 DNA reads TGCGCCAGCAGCCGTACTCCGGGACAGAGAGGATCAGATACGCAGTATTTT. Its protein is CASSRTPGQRGSDTQYF. The chain recombines TRBV4-1 with TRBJ2-3; 7 bases are a match to TRBD1. J lost 4 bases, V lost 4 bases, and 14 bases had no gene match. The germline gives CDR1 MGHRA, CDR2 YSYEKL. The CDR3 is 17 amino acids.

The chain is built from TRBV25-1 and TRBJ1-2; maybe TRBD1 (6 bases). Between the trimmed V and J ends, which lost 11 bases and 8 bases, there was a span of 18 bases. The germline CDR1 and CDR2 sequences are MGHDK and SYGVNS. This CDR3 has 12 amino acids. The CDR3 loop reads CASKVGAGGYTF. CDR3 coding DNA: TGTGCCTCCAAGGTGGGGGCGGGGGGCTACACCTTC.

The V call is TRBV11-2, the J call TRBJ2-3, with TRBD1 matching 11 bases. With V trimmed by 1 base and J by 4 bases, 7 bases remained unmatched. The CDR3 consists of 17 residues. Germline CDR1 SGHAT, CDR2 FQNNGV. CDR3 DNA sequence: TGTGCCAGCAGCTTAGTCCTGAGGACAGGGGGCCCAGATACGCAGTATTTT. Its translation: CASSLVLRTGGPDTQYF.

This clonotype was detected only a few times. CDR3 DNA sequence: TGTGCCAGCAGCCCCTGGGGTTCGGGGAACTATGGCTACACCTTC. It encodes CASSPWGSGNYGYTF. The chain employs TRBV7-2 and TRBJ1-2; D uncertain. V was cut by 5 bases and J by 2 bases, with 15 bases left in between. This CDR3 is 15 amino acids long. CDR1 is SGHTA, CDR2 FQGNSA, per germline.

This clonotype has more than one count but fewer than ten. V and J are TRBV5-1 and TRBJ2-5, with D hard to call. Germline V lookup: CDR1 SGHRS, CDR2 YFSETQ. Trimming removed 2 bases from V and 5 bases from J, with 10 bases in between. The CDR3 length is 13 residues. In DNA form, the CDR3 reads TGCGCCAGCAGCTTACAACTCGGGGAGACCCAGTACTTC. Encoded protein: CASSLQLGETQYF. Filled out from reference TRBV5-1 and TRBJ2-5, the complete variable domain reads KAGVTQTPRYLIKTRGQQVTLSCSPISGHRSVSWYQQTPGQGLQFLFEYFSETQRNKGNFPGRFSGRQFSNSRSEMNVSTLELGDSALYLCASSLQLGETQYFGPGTRLLVL.

The chain has TRBV5-1 and TRBJ2-7; the D gene is possibly TRBD2 (6 bases). The CDR3 sequence is 15 residues long. Germline assignment: CDR1 SGHRS and CDR2 YFSETQ. The ends were cut back, 3 bases at V and 7 bases at J, with 20 bases in the middle. The CDR3 is CASSSDGPPGREQYV. The CDR3 bases are TGCGCCAGCAGCTCCGATGGCCCCCCGGGGAGGGAGCAGTACGTC.

This sequence joins TRBV7-2 and TRBJ2-1; D perhaps matches TRBD2 (6 bases). Germline CDR1 and CDR2: SGHTA and FQGNSA. V was cut by 7 bases and J by 9 bases, with 10 bases left in between. There are 11 residues in the CDR3. The CDR3 protein is CASTSGLEQFF. CDR3 in DNA: TGTGCCAGCACCTCGGGACTTGAGCAGTTCTTC.

This clonotype has a single count. The rearrangement links TRBV6-2 or TRBV6-3 to TRBJ2-3, with 12 nucleotides matching TRBD1. This CDR3 spans 16 amino acids. After removal of 8 bases from V and 2 bases from J, the junction contained 8 bases not matched to a gene. Germline CDR1 reads MNHEY; CDR2 reads SVGEGT. CDR3 protein: CASSPRDRGPTDTQYF. The CDR3 DNA sequence: TGTGCCAGCTCCCCCCGGGACAGGGGGCCCACAGATACGCAGTATTTT.

The chain carries TRBV18 and TRBJ2-1; tentatively, D is TRBD1 or TRBD2 (5 bases each). This CDR3 is built from 14 residues. Germline V gene data show CDR1 as KGHSH and CDR2 as LQKENI. Trimming stripped 2 bases from V and 9 bases from J, with 14 bases between. CDR3 sequence reads: CASSPSGSAGEQFF. CDR3 coding DNA: TGTGCCAGCTCACCATCAGGGTCTGCGGGTGAGCAGTTCTTC. Full variable domain (outside the CDR3, taken from reference TRBV18 and TRBJ2-1): NAGVMQNPRHLVRRRGQEARLRCSPMKGHSHVYWYRQLPEEGLKFMVYLQKENIIDESGMPKERFSAEFPKEGPSILRIQQVVRGDSAAYFCASSPSGSAGEQFFGPGTRLTVL.

In its sample, this clonotype was seen many times. The CDR3 spells CASSNTANSGANVLTF. CDR3 coding DNA: TGTGCCAGTAGTAACACAGCGAACTCTGGGGCCAACGTCCTGACTTTC. The chain couples TRBV19 to TRBJ2-6; D unresolved. V lost 4 bases and J lost 0, with 10 bases in between. The CDR3 extends over 16 amino acids. Germline lookup yields CDR1 LNHDA and CDR2 SQIVND (reference sequence).